Following are 32 T cell receptor beta chains from one sample sequenced in a study of Tregs in tolerant kidney transplant recipients. The repertoire was sequenced with immunoSEQ multiplex PCR; TCRdb's copy has only in-frame clones and lacks some. The specimen's table records 20,000 to 30,000 clones. The nonmyeloablative bone marrow transplants came from related graft donors, with transient mixed chimerism. The sequencing here drew on CD4+ T cells from blood (PBMCs), taken 6 months after the transplant. These receptor sequences come from a human patient who received a combined kidney and bone marrow transplant. Some T cells may be the graft donor's.

Details on this clone: The sequenced fragment ends 3 residues before the CDR3 boundary, so the rest is inferred from the germline J gene. The V gene is TRBV30, the J gene TRBJ1-1, with a possible D match to TRBD1 (5 bases). CDR3 size: 12 residues. Per germline, CDR1 GTSNPN and CDR2 SVGIG (reference sequence). Trimming took 5 bases from V and 1 from J, leaving 8 bases between them. CDR3 amino acids: CAWETGNTEAFF. The CDR3 bases that were read are TGTGCCTGGGAAACAGGGAACACTGAA.

As to this clone: The sequenced fragment ends 3 residues before the CDR3 boundary, so the rest is inferred from the germline J gene. The rearrangement joins TRBV2 to TRBJ2-1; 10 positions match TRBD2. This CDR3 is built from 14 residues. Germline CDR1 is SNHLY and CDR2 is FYNNEI. V was clipped by 8 bases and J by 3 bases; unmatched bases: 4. Partial CDR3 DNA: TGTGCCAGCCGCCCTAGCGGGGGCTACAATGAG. Its translation: CASRPSGGYNE. In full, the CDR3 reads CASRPSGGYNEQFF.

On this clone itself: The read falls 3 residues short of the CDR3 end, and the missing part is taken from the germline J gene. This chain links TRBV11-2 with TRBJ1-6; D remains unclear. V lost 3 bases and J lost 5, with 8 bases in between. CDR3 length equals 14 residues. Germline lookup yields CDR1 SGHAT and CDR2 FQNNGV. The sequenced part of the CDR3 DNA is TGTGCCAGCAGCTTCAAGGGTGATAATTCACCC. This gives the protein CASSFKGDNSP. The full CDR3 reads CASSFKGDNSPLHF.

Notes on this clone: The read halts 3 residues ahead of the CDR3 end, with the missing end drawn from the germline J gene. The chain has TRBV19 and TRBJ1-6; D call uncertain. There are 15 residues in the CDR3. The V gene's germline CDR1 is LNHDA and CDR2 SQIVND (reference sequence). Trimming stripped 6 bases from V and 5 bases from J, with 14 bases between. The sequenced part of the CDR3 DNA is TGTGCCAGTAGAAGTGGGCTGACGGATAATTCACCC. It translates to CASRSGLTDNSP. The complete CDR3 sequence is CASRSGLTDNSPLHF.

Turning to this clone: The CDR3 goes on 3 residues after the read ends, and that part is filled in from the germline J gene. The J gene is TRBJ2-1, the V gene TRBV10-3; D not resolved. The germline V and J ends were trimmed by 0 bases and 2 bases, with 11 bases remaining between them. The CDR3 runs 16 residues. Germline lookup yields CDR1 ENHRY and CDR2 SYGVKD. CDR3 amino acids: CAISESPFRAYNEQFF. The DNA read from the CDR3 is TGTGCCATCAGTGAGTCTCCATTTAGGGCCTACAATGAG.

With regard to this clone: The observed sequence ends 3 residues before the CDR3 terminus, with the missing tail filled in from the germline J gene. The V call is TRBV10-3, the J call TRBJ2-3, with 11 bases matching TRBD2. Trimming removed 6 bases from V and 3 bases from J; junction bases left unmatched: 17. CDR3 size: 19 residues. CDR1 and CDR2 (germline): ENHRY, SYGVKD. CDR3 amino acids: CAISPSLGLAGPMTDTQYF. The part of the CDR3 DNA that was read is TGTGCCATCAGCCCTAGCCTTGGACTAGCGGGTCCCATGACAGATACG.

Points on this clone: Coverage ceases 3 residues before the CDR3 finishes, and the germline J gene fills in the end. This sequence joins TRBV20-1 and TRBJ1-2, with 10 positions matching TRBD1. The V and J ends lost 1 base and 4 bases, in that order; junction bases with no gene match: 12. CDR1 and CDR2 from the germline V gene are DFQATT and SNEGSKA (reference sequence). The CDR3 is 17 residues long. CDR3 DNA, as far as it was read: TGCAGTGCTAGAGGGGGGGACAGGGGCCCTTTATCCTATGGC. Translating gives CSARGGDRGPLSYG. The full CDR3 is CSARGGDRGPLSYGYTF.

In the case of this clone: The sequence runs out 3 residues before the end of the CDR3; the remainder is reconstructed from the germline J gene. The chain uses TRBV3-1 (or the pseudogene TRBV3-2) and TRBJ2-5; 9 bases map to TRBD2. The CDR3 loop spans 16 amino acids. The V gene's germline CDR1 is LGHDT and CDR2 YNNKEL (reference sequence). V gave up 4 bases and J gave up 2 bases; unmatched junction bases: 8. The CDR3 is CASSLRTSERQETQYF. The sequenced part of the CDR3 DNA is TGTGCCAGCAGCCTTAGGACTAGCGAGAGGCAAGAGACC.

Worth noting for this clone: The CDR3 end is not reached by the read, which stops 3 residues before it; the germline J gene fills it in. The chain links TRBV7-9 to TRBJ1-2, with a possible D match to TRBD1 (5 bases). Trimming removed 3 bases at V and 2 bases at J, with 7 bases between. Germline V lookup: CDR1 SEHNR, CDR2 FQNEAQ (reference sequence). This CDR3 contains 13 residues. The CDR3: CASSLGGNYGYTF. Partial CDR3 DNA: TGTGCCAGCAGCTTGGGGGGAAACTATGGC.

About this clone itself: The CDR3 is cut off 3 residues early in the read; its end comes from the germline J gene. The chain couples TRBV7-6 to TRBJ2-7, with D possibly matching TRBD2 (5 bases). The germline CDR1 and CDR2 sequences are SGHVS and FNYEAQ. This CDR3 is built from 14 residues. The V end lost 5 bases, the J end lost 3 bases, and 14 bases lay between the germline ends. The CDR3 bases that were read are TGTGCCAGCAGCGAGGCCCCCAGCGGCTACGAG. Its protein is CASSEAPSGYE. The whole CDR3 sequence reads CASSEAPSGYEQYF.

CDR3 protein: CASTGTGGDQPQHF. The DNA read from the CDR3 is TGTGCCAGCACCGGGACAGGGGGGGATCAGCCC. The gene calls are TRBV6-2 or TRBV6-3 and TRBJ1-5; 11 bases map to TRBD1. Sequencing ends 3 residues short of the CDR3 end; the germline J gene provides the rest. This CDR3 has 14 amino acids. Germline CDR1 reads MNHEY; CDR2 reads SVGEGT. J was trimmed by 5 bases and V by 7 bases; bases with no gene match: 4.

Notes on this clone: Read sequence stops 3 residues before the CDR3 end, and the germline J gene provides the missing end. In the same sample, other DNA sequences code for this CDR3. V usage is TRBV5-1 and J usage is TRBJ2-1, with D possibly matching TRBD2 (5 bases). CDR3 length equals 15 residues. Germline V gives CDR1 SGHRS, CDR2 YFSETQ. The V and J ends lost 5 bases and 2 bases respectively, with 14 bases between them. The sequenced part of the CDR3 DNA is TGCGCCAGCAGTGGGCTAGCCTTCACCTACAATGAG. Its translation is CASSGLAFTYNE. The complete CDR3 sequence is CASSGLAFTYNEQFF.

In the case of this clone: Coverage ceases 3 residues before the CDR3 finishes, and the germline J gene fills in the end. The V call is TRBV2, the J call TRBJ2-7; D not certain. Germline V gene data show CDR1 as SNHLY and CDR2 as FYNNEI. V was pared by 0 bases and J by 3 bases, with 12 bases between. This CDR3 has 15 residues. This CDR3 is CASSEAAQPGYEQYF. CDR3 DNA, as far as it was read: TGTGCCAGCAGTGAAGCTGCGCAACCAGGCTACGAG.

With regard to this clone: Read data end 3 residues before the CDR3 end; the end is taken from the germline J gene. J is TRBJ2-5 and V is TRBV11-2, with 9 nucleotides matching TRBD1. Looked up from germline, CDR1 is SGHAT and CDR2 is FQNNGV. V shed 6 bases and J 5 bases; nucleotides not matched to a gene: 7. CDR3 size: 14 residues. Here the CDR3 reads CASRRTGGGETQYF. Partial CDR3 DNA: TGTGCCAGCAGGCGTACAGGGGGCGGGGAGACC.

About this clone: The read gets to within 3 residues of the CDR3 end, and the germline J gene fills in the rest. The chain links TRBV5-5 to TRBJ1-5, with D maybe TRBD1 (5 bases). V was cut by 6 bases and J by 2 bases, with 15 bases left in between. The CDR3 consists of 15 residues. Germline-derived CDR1 and CDR2 are SGHKS and YYEKEE (reference sequence). The CDR3 sequence: CASKLGGARNQPQHF. CDR3 DNA (partial): TGTGCCAGCAAACTGGGTGGGGCCCGCAATCAGCCC.

Concerning this clone: The sequence runs out 3 residues before the end of the CDR3; the remainder is reconstructed from the germline J gene. This chain uses TRBV20-1 with TRBJ1-2; TRBD1 matches 9 bases. In germline, CDR1 is DFQATT, CDR2 SNEGSKA (reference sequence). CDR3 length: 14 amino acids. Incomplete CDR3 DNA: TGCAGTGCTAGGCCACCGGGACAGGGTTTCCCA. The encoded protein is CSARPPGQGFP. Given in full, the CDR3 is CSARPPGQGFPYTF.

Note on this clone: Read data end 3 residues before the CDR3 end; the end is taken from the germline J gene. This chain connects TRBV19 to TRBJ1-4; TRBD1 might be the D (6 bases). V lost 8 bases and J lost 5, with 15 bases in between. The CDR3 extends over 14 amino acids. The germline V gene has CDR1 LNHDA and CDR2 SQIVND (reference sequence). Partial CDR3 DNA: TGTGCCAGTCGGAGGGGGGGGGAAAATGAAAAA. This translates into CASRRGGENEK. The entire CDR3 protein reads CASRRGGENEKLFF.

The CDR3 DNA, read in part, is TGTGCCAGCTCACCTACCCAGGGGGCCTACACTGAA. Protein product: CASSPTQGAYTE. Given in full, the CDR3 is CASSPTQGAYTEAFF. The chain uses TRBV18 and TRBJ1-1, with TRBD1 identical over 8 bases. The read gets to within 3 residues of the CDR3 end, and the germline J gene fills in the rest. CDR3 size: 15 residues. The V gene end was trimmed by 3 bases and the J gene end by 3 bases; junction bases not matched to a gene: 6. From germline, CDR1 is KGHSH and CDR2 LQKENI.

To note about this clone: With the read ending 3 residues before the CDR3 end, the germline J gene is used to fill in that end. The chain combines TRBV11-2 with TRBJ2-1, with D possibly being TRBD2 (5 bases). The CDR3 totals 13 residues. Germline CDR1 and CDR2: SGHAT and FQNNGV. Trimming stripped 5 bases from V and 9 bases from J, with 14 bases between. CDR3 DNA (partial): TGTGCCAGCAGCCGAACTAGAGGTAGTGAG. It encodes CASSRTRGSE. The complete CDR3 protein is CASSRTRGSEQFF. The variable domain in full, with the rest retrieved from reference TRBV11-2 and TRBJ2-1, is EAGVAQSPRYKIIEKRQSVAFWCNPISGHATLYWYQQILGQGPKLLIQFQNNGVVDDSQLPKDRFSAERLKGVDSTLKIQPAKLEDSAVYLCASSRTRGSEQFFGPGTRLTVL.

A note on this clone: The missing CDR3 end, 3 residues past where the read stops, is filled in from the germline J gene. This chain joins TRBV20-1 and TRBJ1-2, with 8 bases that match TRBD1. This CDR3 comprises 15 residues. The germline V gene has CDR1 DFQATT and CDR2 SNEGSKA (reference sequence). The V and J ends lost 5 bases and 3 bases, in that order; junction bases with no gene match: 11. The CDR3 protein is CSAAATTGVDYGYTF. CDR3 DNA, as far as it was read: TGCAGTGCTGCGGCTACGACAGGGGTAGACTATGGC.

The covered CDR3 bases are TGTGCCAGCAGTGAAAGTGAGACAGGGCCAAATAACACTGAA. This sequence encodes CASSESETGPNNTE. The full CDR3 protein is CASSESETGPNNTEAFF. This chain joins TRBV2 and TRBJ1-1; 7 nucleotides match TRBD1. The read terminates 3 residues ahead of where the CDR3 ends, so the germline J gene completes it. V was clipped by 2 bases and J by 2 bases; unmatched bases: 11. CDR1 and CDR2 (germline): SNHLY, FYNNEI. The CDR3 has 17 residues.

Notes on this clone: The read terminates 3 residues ahead of where the CDR3 ends, so the germline J gene completes it. This chain joins TRBV19 and TRBJ2-1; D may be TRBD2 (5 bases). CDR3 length: 14 residues. V was shortened by 7 bases and J by 9 bases, with 19 bases between the two germline ends. Germline V CDR1 and CDR2: LNHDA, SQIVND (reference sequence). CDR3 protein: CASKSLATVPEQFF. The DNA read from the CDR3 is TGTGCCAGTAAATCGTTAGCGACGGTCCCTGAG.

As concerns this clone: Sequencing ends 3 residues short of the CDR3 end; the germline J gene provides the rest. The chain uses TRBV18 and TRBJ1-5, with 8 bases lining up with TRBD1. The length of the CDR3 is 15 residues. The germline V gene encodes CDR1 KGHSH and CDR2 LQKENI. Trimming cost V 6 bases and J 2 bases; bases outside gene matches: 6. CDR3 in amino acids: CASSMTGAGNQPQHF. CDR3 DNA, as far as it was read: TGTGCCAGCTCTATGACAGGGGCGGGCAATCAGCCC.

The part of the CDR3 DNA that was read is TGTGCCAGCAGCTCAACTTTTAGCGAATTAAACAATGAG. It translates to CASSSTFSELNNE. The entire CDR3 protein reads CASSSTFSELNNEQFF. This chain links TRBV13 with TRBJ2-1; TRBD2 is a possible D gene (5 bases). From the germline J gene comes the end of the CDR3, since the read stops 3 residues before it. CDR3 length: 16 residues. V lost 4 bases, J lost 5 bases, and 18 bases lay in between. CDR1 PRHDT and CDR2 FYEKMQ come from the germline V gene (reference sequence).

As regards this clone: The missing CDR3 end, 3 residues past where the read stops, is filled in from the germline J gene. J is TRBJ2-7 and V is TRBV6-2 or TRBV6-3; weak D call: TRBD2 (6 bases). Germline CDR1 and CDR2: MNHEY and SVGEGT. This CDR3 comprises 16 residues. Trimming shortened V by 5 bases and J by 4 bases, and 21 bases separated the two germline ends. CDR3: CASSGSGLAGLYEQYF. The DNA read from the CDR3 is TGTGCCAGCAGTGGGTCGGGACTGGCAGGTTTATACGAG.

On this clone: The missing CDR3 end, 3 residues past where the read stops, is filled in from the germline J gene. The chain carries TRBV2 and TRBJ1-2, with D hard to call. V was shortened by 1 base and J by 4 bases, with 13 bases between the two germline ends. The CDR3 length is 15 residues. Germline V gives CDR1 SNHLY, CDR2 FYNNEI. CDR3 DNA, as far as it was read: TGTGCCAGCAGTGAAGTGGCAGGCTTGGGCTATGGC. It specifies CASSEVAGLGYG. The full CDR3 sequence reads CASSEVAGLGYGYTF.

As concerns this clone: Read data end 3 residues before the CDR3 end; the end is taken from the germline J gene. The chain employs TRBV2 and TRBJ2-7, with D perhaps TRBD1 (6 bases). Between the trimmed V and J ends, which lost 6 bases and 6 bases, there was a span of 9 bases. The CDR3 contains 11 residues. Germline assignment: CDR1 SNHLY and CDR2 FYNNEI. The CDR3 reads CASRQGREQYF. CDR3 bases read: TGTGCCAGCAGACAGGGTCGCGAG.

Concerning this clone: The read gets to within 3 residues of the CDR3 end, and the germline J gene fills in the rest. This chain links TRBV19 with TRBJ1-1, with TRBD1 identical over 9 bases. CDR3 size: 13 residues. J gave up 3 bases and V 6 bases, and 2 bases lay outside the gene matches. Germline V lookup: CDR1 LNHDA, CDR2 SQIVND (reference sequence). Incomplete CDR3 DNA: TGTGCCAGTAGCCACAGGGGGCACACTGAA. Its translation: CASSHRGHTE. The CDR3 reads in full as CASSHRGHTEAFF.

About this clone itself: The CDR3 is cut off 3 residues early in the read; its end comes from the germline J gene. V usage is TRBV5-6 and J usage is TRBJ2-3; 7 bases are a match to TRBD1. Germline V gene lookup returns CDR1 SGHDT and CDR2 YYEEEE. J was trimmed by 4 bases and V by 2 bases; bases with no gene match: 4. This CDR3 has 14 residues. CDR3 DNA, as far as it was read: TGTGCCAGCAGCTTTCCGAGGGGGCCAGATACG. Protein product: CASSFPRGPDT. The CDR3, in full, reads CASSFPRGPDTQYF.

On this clone itself: The sequenced fragment ends 3 residues before the CDR3 boundary, so the rest is inferred from the germline J gene. The chain employs TRBV11-3 and TRBJ2-2; TRBD1 is a possible D gene (7 bases). The CDR3 extends over 14 amino acids. V shed 5 bases and J shed 6 bases, with 13 bases lying between them. The germline gives CDR1 SGHNT, CDR2 YENEEA. The sequenced CDR3 bases are TGTGCCAGCAGCCGACAGGGAGGAGCCGGGGAG. It translates to CASSRQGGAGE. From start to end, the CDR3 is CASSRQGGAGELFF.

For this clone: The sequenced fragment ends 3 residues before the CDR3 boundary, so the rest is inferred from the germline J gene. This chain links TRBV20-1 with TRBJ2-3, with D tentatively TRBD1 (6 bases). Germline CDR1 is DFQATT and CDR2 is SNEGSKA (reference sequence). CDR3 length: 14 amino acids. V was trimmed by 4 bases and J by 1 base, leaving 12 bases between them. Partial CDR3 DNA: TGCAGTGCTACTCGGGGACAACGCACAGATACG. Translation gives CSATRGQRTDT. The full CDR3 protein is CSATRGQRTDTQYF.

The CDR3 is CASSRLTGPTNYGYTF. The sequenced part of the CDR3 DNA is TGCGCCAGCAGTCGGCTTACAGGTCCCACTAACTATGGC. The chain joins TRBV5-1 to TRBJ1-2; tentative D call: TRBD1 (5 bases). Coverage ceases 3 residues before the CDR3 finishes, and the germline J gene fills in the end. The germline V and J ends were trimmed by 5 bases and 0 bases, with 17 bases remaining between them. CDR3 length: 16 amino acids. CDR1 and CDR2 from the germline V gene are SGHRS and YFSETQ.